This T cell receptor beta chain came from a study of metastatic and nonmetastatic thyroid tumors (dated by TCRdb to the early 2020s). Looking at the study overall: The researchers compared repertoires between peripheral blood samples and tumor or nodule tissue samples from patients with malignant or benign thyroid disease.

CDR1 and CDR2 are read off the germline V gene as SGHRS and YFSETQ. V gives up 4 bases and J gives up 1 base, and the segment between their germline ends measures 2 bases. From its cysteine to its phenylalanine, the CDR3 spans 11 amino acids. Only the CDR3 region is kept as DNA, spanning 33 bases read in frame from base 1. None of the patients had been given any treatment before thyroid surgery. Using T-cell receptor beta sequencing, the researchers looked back retrospectively at clinical samples from patients, gathered between the early 2010s and the late 2010s. Overall study outcomes, separate from this receptor: In both blood and tumor samples, TCR beta diversity was reported to be significantly higher in malignant tumors than in benign nodules.

The library was produced with PCR. The listed sequencing device is Illumina HiSeq 4000. High-throughput sequencing was used to profile the CDR3 region of the TCR beta-chain in every patient. The source study handled its data this way. CDR3 differences across clinicopathological groups were used to build a classifier for discriminating distant-metastatic papillary thyroid cancer patients. Repertoire diversity was assessed with the Shannon index, and tumor-blood repertoire similarity with the Morisita-Horn index. TCRdb trimmed the raw reads at Q25, called clones with MiXCR and kept productive beta chains. TCRdb, rather than the study authors, made the V and J calls. This sample gives tens of thousands of clones in total; over 9% of them show up just once. The ten largest clonotypes hold 6% to 8.5% of the sample. This clone was found many times. Its recognized antigen is unknown. Base qualities are missing; no much larger clone stands one base away.

The sequence came from a female donor with papillary thyroid cancer or a benign thyroid nodule (not recorded which). Some clones in this sample may be carry-over from other donors' samples. The chain was built from TRBV5-1 and TRBJ2-5; too little of a D gene remains to name it. The material sequenced was blood. The nucleotide sequence is given as TGCGCCAGCAGCCTCCAAGAGACCCAGTACTTC. Its translation is CASSLQETQYF.